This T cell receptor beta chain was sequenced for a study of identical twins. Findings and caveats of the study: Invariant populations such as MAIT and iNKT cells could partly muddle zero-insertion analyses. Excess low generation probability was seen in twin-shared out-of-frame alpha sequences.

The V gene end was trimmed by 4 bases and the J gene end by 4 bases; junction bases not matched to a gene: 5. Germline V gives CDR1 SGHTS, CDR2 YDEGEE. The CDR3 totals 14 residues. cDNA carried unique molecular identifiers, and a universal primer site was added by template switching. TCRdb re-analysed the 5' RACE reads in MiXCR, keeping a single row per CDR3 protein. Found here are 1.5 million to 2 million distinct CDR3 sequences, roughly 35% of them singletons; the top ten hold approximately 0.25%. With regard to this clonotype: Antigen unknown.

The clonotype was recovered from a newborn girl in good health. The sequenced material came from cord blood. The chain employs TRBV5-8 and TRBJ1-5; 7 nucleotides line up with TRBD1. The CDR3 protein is CASSIRDRNQPQHF. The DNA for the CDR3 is TGTGCCAGCAGCATACGGGACAGAAATCAGCCCCAGCATTTT.